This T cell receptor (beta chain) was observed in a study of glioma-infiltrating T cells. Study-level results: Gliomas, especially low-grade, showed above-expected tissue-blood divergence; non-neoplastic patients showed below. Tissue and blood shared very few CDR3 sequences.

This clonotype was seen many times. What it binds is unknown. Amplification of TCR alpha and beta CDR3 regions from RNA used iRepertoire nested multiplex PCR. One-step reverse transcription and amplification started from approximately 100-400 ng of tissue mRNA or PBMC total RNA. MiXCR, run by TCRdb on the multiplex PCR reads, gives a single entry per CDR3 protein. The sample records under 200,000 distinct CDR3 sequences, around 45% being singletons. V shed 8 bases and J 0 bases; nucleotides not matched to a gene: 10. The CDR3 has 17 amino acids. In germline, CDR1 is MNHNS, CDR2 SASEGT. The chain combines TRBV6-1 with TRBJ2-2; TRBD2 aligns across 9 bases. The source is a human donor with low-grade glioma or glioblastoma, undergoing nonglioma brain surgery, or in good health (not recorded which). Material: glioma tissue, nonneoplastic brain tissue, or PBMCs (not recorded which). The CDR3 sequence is CASLLGGLAPNTGELFF. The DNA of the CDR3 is TGTGCCAGCCTACTCGGCGGACTAGCGCCGAACACCGGGGAGCTGTTTTTT.